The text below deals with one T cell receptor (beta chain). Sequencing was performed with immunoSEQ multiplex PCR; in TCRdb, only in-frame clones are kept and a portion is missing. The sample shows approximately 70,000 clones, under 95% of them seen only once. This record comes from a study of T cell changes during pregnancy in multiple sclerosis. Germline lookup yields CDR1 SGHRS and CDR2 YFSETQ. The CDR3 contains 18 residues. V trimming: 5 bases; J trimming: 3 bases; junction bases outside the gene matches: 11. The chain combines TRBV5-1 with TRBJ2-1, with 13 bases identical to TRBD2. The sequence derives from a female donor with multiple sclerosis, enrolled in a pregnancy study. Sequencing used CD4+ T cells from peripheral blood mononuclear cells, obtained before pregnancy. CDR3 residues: CASRGGLAGVGGYNEQFF. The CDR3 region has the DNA TGCGCCAGCAGGGGCGGACTAGCGGGAGTCGGAGGCTACAATGAGCAGTTCTTC.